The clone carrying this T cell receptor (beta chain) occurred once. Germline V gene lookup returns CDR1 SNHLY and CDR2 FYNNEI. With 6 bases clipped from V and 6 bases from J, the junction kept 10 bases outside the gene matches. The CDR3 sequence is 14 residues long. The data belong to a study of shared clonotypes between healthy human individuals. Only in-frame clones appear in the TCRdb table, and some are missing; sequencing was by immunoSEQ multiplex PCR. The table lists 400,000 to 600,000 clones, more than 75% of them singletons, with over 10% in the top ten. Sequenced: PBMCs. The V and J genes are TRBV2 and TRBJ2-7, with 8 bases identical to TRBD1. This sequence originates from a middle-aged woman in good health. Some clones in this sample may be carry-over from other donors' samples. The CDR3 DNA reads TGTGCCAGCAGAACCGGGACAGGTACTCTCGAGCAGTACTTC. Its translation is CASRTGTGTLEQYF.